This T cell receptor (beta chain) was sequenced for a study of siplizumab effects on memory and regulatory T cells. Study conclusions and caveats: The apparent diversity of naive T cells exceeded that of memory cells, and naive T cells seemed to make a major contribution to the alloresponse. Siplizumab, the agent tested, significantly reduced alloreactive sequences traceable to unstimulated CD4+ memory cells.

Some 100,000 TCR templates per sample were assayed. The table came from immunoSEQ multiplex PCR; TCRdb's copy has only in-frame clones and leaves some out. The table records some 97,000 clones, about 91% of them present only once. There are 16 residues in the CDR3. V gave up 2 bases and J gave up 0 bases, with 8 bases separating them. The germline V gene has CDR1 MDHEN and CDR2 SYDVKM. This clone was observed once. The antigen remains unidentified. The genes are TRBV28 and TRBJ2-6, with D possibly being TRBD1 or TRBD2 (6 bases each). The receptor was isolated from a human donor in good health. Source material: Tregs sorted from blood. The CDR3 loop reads CASSLRGVSGANVLTF. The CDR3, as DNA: TGTGCCAGCAGTTTAAGGGGGGTCTCTGGGGCCAACGTCCTGACTTTC.